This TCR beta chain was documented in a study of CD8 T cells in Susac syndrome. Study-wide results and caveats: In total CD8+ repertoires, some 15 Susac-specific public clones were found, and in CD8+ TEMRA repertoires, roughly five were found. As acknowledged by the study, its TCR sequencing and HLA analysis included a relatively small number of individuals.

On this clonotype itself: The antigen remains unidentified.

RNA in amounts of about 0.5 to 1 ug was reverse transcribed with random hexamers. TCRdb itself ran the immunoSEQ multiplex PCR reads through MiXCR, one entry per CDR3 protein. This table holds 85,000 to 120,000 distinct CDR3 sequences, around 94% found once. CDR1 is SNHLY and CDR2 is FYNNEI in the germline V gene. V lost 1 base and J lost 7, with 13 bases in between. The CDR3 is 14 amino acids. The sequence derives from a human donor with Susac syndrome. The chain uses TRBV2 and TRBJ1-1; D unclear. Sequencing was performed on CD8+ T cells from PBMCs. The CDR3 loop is CASSEGVRPDEAFF. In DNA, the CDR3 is TGTGCCAGCAGTGAAGGGGTTCGACCCGATGAAGCTTTCTTT.